The sequence of this T cell receptor beta chain was determined in a study of Graves' ophthalmopathy and Graves' hyperthyroidism. CDR1 is WSHSY and CDR2 is SAAADI in the germline V gene. Trimming shortened V by 2 bases and J by 7 bases, and 9 bases separated the two germline ends. The CDR3 extends over 14 amino acids. If patients had other autoimmune diseases, uncontrolled infections, pregnancy or lactation, they were excluded. At least ten counts were recorded for this clonotype. The authors amplified TCR beta CDR3 regions from RNA transcripts. The first round was an RT-PCR with HTBI primers, and the second round was a multiplex PCR. TCRdb independently ran MiXCR on the multiplex PCR reads; one entry per CDR3 protein. The sample has hundreds of thousands of distinct CDR3 sequences; about 40% are singletons.

This chain connects TRBV10-2 to TRBJ1-6, with D hard to call. The TCR comes from an adult man with Graves' ophthalmopathy. What was sequenced was peripheral blood. CDR3 DNA: TGCGCCAGCAGTGAGCGAGGTCAGAATTCACCCCTCCACTTT. It specifies CASSERGQNSPLHF.